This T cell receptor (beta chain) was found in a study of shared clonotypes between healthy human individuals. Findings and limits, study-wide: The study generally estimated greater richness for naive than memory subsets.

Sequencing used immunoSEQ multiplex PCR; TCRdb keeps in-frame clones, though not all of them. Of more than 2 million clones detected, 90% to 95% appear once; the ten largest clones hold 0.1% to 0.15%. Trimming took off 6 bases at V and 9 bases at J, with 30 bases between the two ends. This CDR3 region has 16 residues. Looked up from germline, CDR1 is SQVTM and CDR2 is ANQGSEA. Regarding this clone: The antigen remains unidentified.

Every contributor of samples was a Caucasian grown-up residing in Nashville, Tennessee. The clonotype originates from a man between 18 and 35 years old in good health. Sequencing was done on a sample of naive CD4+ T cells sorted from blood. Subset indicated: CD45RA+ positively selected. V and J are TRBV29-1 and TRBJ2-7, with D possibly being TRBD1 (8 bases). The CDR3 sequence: CSVKDRERRITGGQYF. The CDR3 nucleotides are TGCAGCGTAAAGGACAGGGAAAGAAGAATTACGGGAGGGCAGTACTTC.